The 26 T cell receptor beta chains below all came from one sample that was sequenced in a study of shared clonotypes between healthy human individuals (dated by TCRdb to about 2020). Libraries were built with the immunoSEQ multiplex PCR assay. Held by TCRdb, this immuneACCESS table contains in-frame sequences only and omits some clones. Under half of the omission traces to an unresolved V gene where checked; the cause of the rest is unknown. Present in this sample are about 600,000 clones, 95% to 98% of which were seen just once. The ten largest clones add up to about 0.057% of the sample. Sequences were obtained from naive CD4+ T cells sorted from blood. Sample cell subset or site, as interpreted from the label and publication: CD45RA+ positively selected. These TCRs come from a woman in her twenties or thirties in good health.

This clone was recorded once. The chain recombines TRBV5-1 with TRBJ2-7; the D is unclear. Germline V gene lookup returns CDR1 SGHRS and CDR2 YFSETQ. V lost 4 bases, J lost 4 bases, and 6 bases lay in between. CDR3 length: 11 amino acids. CDR3 protein: CASSTNYEQYF. In nucleotides, the CDR3 is TGCGCCAGCAGCACCAATTACGAGCAGTACTTC.

V usage is TRBV5-8 and J usage is TRBJ2-7, with 10 nucleotides matching TRBD2. CDR1 and CDR2 from the germline V gene are SGHTS and YDEGEE. This CDR3 comprises 17 residues. V trimming: 3 bases; J trimming: 1 base; junction bases outside the gene matches: 10. The CDR3 sequence: CASSWSGRTSGSYEQYF. CDR3 DNA: TGTGCCAGCAGCTGGTCTGGCAGGACTAGCGGTTCCTACGAGCAGTACTTC.

The chain employs TRBV5-1 and TRBJ1-1, with D hard to call. The CDR3 has 13 residues. Germline assignment: CDR1 SGHRS and CDR2 YFSETQ. Trimming pared 6 bases from V and 0 bases from J, leaving 9 bases between. The CDR3 sequence: CASMTEVNTEAFF. The CDR3 DNA sequence: TGCGCCAGCATGACTGAAGTGAACACTGAAGCTTTCTTT. Full variable domain (remainder filled in from reference TRBV5-1 and TRBJ1-1): KAGVTQTPRYLIKTRGQQVTLSCSPISGHRSVSWYQQTPGQGLQFLFEYFSETQRNKGNFPGRFSGRQFSNSRSEMNVSTLELGDSALYLCASMTEVNTEAFFGQGTRLTVV.

The chain couples TRBV18 to TRBJ2-7; the match to TRBD2 covers 13 bases. V lost 8 bases to trimming and J lost 5 bases; unmatched junction nucleotides: 9. There are 15 residues in the CDR3. Germline V CDR1 and CDR2: KGHSH, LQKENI. The CDR3 DNA follows: TGTGCCAGCACCGAACGGACTAGCGGGAGCAACGAGCAGTACTTC. Protein sequence: CASTERTSGSNEQYF.

This rearrangement joins TRBV5-1 to TRBJ2-5; D gene ambiguous. The V end lost 2 bases, the J end lost 1 base, and 12 bases lay between the germline ends. CDR1 and CDR2 from the germline V gene are SGHRS and YFSETQ. CDR3 length equals 15 residues. As DNA, the CDR3 is TGCGCCAGCAGCTTCGGTGGGCGCACCCAAGAGACCCAGTACTTC. Amino acid sequence: CASSFGGRTQETQYF.

The chain combines TRBV7-8 with TRBJ2-5, with unresolved D. The DNA end lines up better with TRBJ2-7; the J call may be wrong. Per the germline V gene, CDR1 is SGHVS and CDR2 is FQNEAQ. CDR3 length: 14 amino acids. The CDR3 spells CASSLVVYPYEQYF. The DNA of the CDR3 is TGTGCCAGCAGCTTAGTCGTATACCCCTACGAGCAGTACTTC.

The rearrangement uses TRBV27 and TRBJ1-3; a possible D gene is TRBD1 (5 bases). The CDR3 totals 15 residues. The germline V and J ends were trimmed by 5 bases and 2 bases, with 13 bases remaining between them. The germline gives CDR1 MNHEY, CDR2 SMNVEV (reference sequence). DNA for the CDR3: TGTGCCAGCAGTCCGGGGGTGGTCCCTGGAAACACCATATATTTT. This translates into CASSPGVVPGNTIYF.

This clone came up once. The rearrangement joins TRBV1 to TRBJ2-7; the table's D gene call, TRBD2, was not cross checked with the DNA. TRBV1 is a pseudogene locus. This CDR3 has 15 residues. The CDR3 region has the DNA TGCACCAGCAGCCAAGCGGGAGGGCCGAACTACGAGCAGTACTTC. It is translated as CTSSQAGGPNYEQYF.

The rearrangement joins TRBV14 to TRBJ2-1; tentative D call: TRBD1 (6 bases). Per germline, CDR1 SGHDN and CDR2 FVKESK. Between the trimmed V and J ends, which lost 5 bases and 2 bases, there was a span of 13 bases. The CDR3 has 15 residues. The CDR3 protein is CASSRDPGAYNEQFF. In DNA, the CDR3 is TGTGCCAGCAGCAGGGACCCAGGGGCCTACAATGAGCAGTTCTTC.

The chain carries TRBV10-1 and TRBJ1-2; D call uncertain. Trimming took 0 bases from V and 1 from J, leaving 3 bases between them. The CDR3 runs 13 residues. From germline, CDR1 is WNHNN and CDR2 SYGVQD (reference sequence). CDR3 DNA sequence: TGCGCCAGCAGTGAGTCCCATAACTATGGCTACACCTTC. The encoded protein is CASSESHNYGYTF.

J is TRBJ1-5 and V is TRBV28, with no clear D. Trimming took 3 bases from V and 10 from J, leaving 13 bases between them. CDR3 length: 13 amino acids. Germline V gene sequence: CDR1 MDHEN, CDR2 SYDVKM. CDR3 DNA sequence: TGTGCCAGCAGTTTTTCCCCGGTGCACCCCCAGCATTTT. Its translation is CASSFSPVHPQHF.

The chain uses TRBV11-3 and TRBJ2-2, with a possible D match to TRBD2 (5 bases). The CDR3 covers 14 residues. CDR1 and CDR2 (germline): SGHNT, YENEEA. Trimming removed 0 bases from V and 7 bases from J, with 9 bases in between. In nucleotides, the CDR3 is TGTGCCAGCAGCTTAGATTCCGGGGACGGGGAGCTGTTTTTT. Protein product: CASSLDSGDGELFF.

The chain has TRBV4-1 and TRBJ1-1; a possible D gene is TRBD1 (5 bases). Trimming cost V 0 bases and J 4 bases, with 21 bases left between them. This CDR3 is 18 amino acids long. Germline assignment: CDR1 MGHRA and CDR2 YSYEKL. Written as DNA, the CDR3 is TGCGCCAGCAGCCAAGACTCGCCAGGGATCAAGAGGGGCACTGAAGCTTTCTTT. It yields the protein CASSQDSPGIKRGTEAFF.

V and J are TRBV7-9 and TRBJ1-3; no clear D gene. Germline V gives CDR1 SEHNR, CDR2 FQNEAQ (reference sequence). The germline V and J ends were trimmed by 6 bases and 1 base, with 16 bases remaining between them. The CDR3 length is 16 residues. CDR3 nucleotide sequence: TGTGCCAGCAGTCCCGTGTGGGCTATGTCTGGAAACACCATATATTTT. The encoded protein is CASSPVWAMSGNTIYF.

The chain links TRBV5-8 to TRBJ1-5; tentative D call: TRBD1 (6 bases). The CDR3 length is 17 residues. CDR1 and CDR2 (germline): SGHTS, YDEGEE. V was cut by 4 bases and J by 0 bases, with 17 bases left in between. The CDR3 sequence is CASSRVGGKYSNQPQHF. DNA for the CDR3: TGTGCCAGCAGCCGGGTAGGGGGGAAATATAGCAATCAGCCCCAGCATTTT.

This CDR3 reads CASSRQPGGEQYF. Here the CDR3 DNA reads TGTGCCAGCAGCAGACAGCCGGGGGGCGAGCAGTACTTC. This chain joins TRBV7-7 and TRBJ2-7, with 7 bases aligning to TRBD2. Trimming took 5 bases from V and 6 from J; bases not matched to a gene: 7. CDR1 is SSHAT and CDR2 is FNYEAQ in the germline V gene (reference sequence). The CDR3 contains 13 residues.

The chain combines TRBV27 with TRBJ2-5, with 15 nucleotides matching TRBD2. The CDR3 consists of 16 residues. J was trimmed by 2 bases and V by 3 bases; bases with no gene match: 1. From germline, CDR1 is MNHEY and CDR2 SMNVEV (reference sequence). In DNA form, the CDR3 reads TGTGCCAGCAGTTTGGGACTAGCGGGAGGACAAGAGACCCAGTACTTC. Its translation: CASSLGLAGGQETQYF.

This clone was observed a single time. J is TRBJ2-5 and V is TRBV5-1, with 9 nucleotides matching TRBD2. Unmatched junction bases numbered 9, after V lost 4 bases and J lost 11 bases. This CDR3 has 13 residues. Germline CDR1 and CDR2: SGHRS and YFSETQ. The DNA for the CDR3 is TGCGCCAGCAGCCCGGGACTAGCAGGGGAGCAGTACTTC. This gives the protein CASSPGLAGEQYF.

V is TRBV27 and J is TRBJ2-1; D call uncertain. Trimming cost V 5 bases and J 0 bases, with 14 bases left between them. There are 16 residues in the CDR3. Germline V gives CDR1 MNHEY, CDR2 SMNVEV (reference sequence). CDR3: CASSPQAASSYNEQFF. The CDR3 bases are TGTGCCAGCAGTCCTCAGGCGGCAAGCTCCTACAATGAGCAGTTCTTC.

This chain links TRBV9 with TRBJ1-2; the match to TRBD1 covers 11 bases. The CDR3 sequence is 14 residues long. V lost 4 bases and J lost 7; bases outside the gene matches: 6. Germline lookup yields CDR1 SGDLS and CDR2 YYNGEE. The CDR3 is CASSPGQGASGYTF. As DNA, the CDR3 is TGTGCCAGCAGCCCCGGACAGGGGGCAAGTGGCTACACCTTC.

The V call is TRBV19, the J call TRBJ1-2; TRBD1 matches at 8 bases. After removal of 9 bases from V and 3 bases from J, the junction contained 6 bases not matched to a gene. The CDR3 length is 13 residues. Germline CDR1 LNHDA, CDR2 SQIVND (reference sequence). DNA of the CDR3: TGTGCCAGCTCTAAGGACAGGGACTATGGCTACACCTTC. Its protein product is CASSKDRDYGYTF.

J is TRBJ1-4 and V is TRBV7-9; D unclear. V was trimmed by 1 base and J by 0 bases, leaving 9 bases between them. The CDR3 covers 16 residues. Germline V gene data show CDR1 as SEHNR and CDR2 as FQNEAQ (reference sequence). The CDR3 nucleotides are TGTGCCAGCAGCTTAGGGCGCATAGCAACTAATGAAAAACTGTTTTTT. The encoded protein is CASSLGRIATNEKLFF. The full variable domain, its missing parts supplied by reference TRBV7-9 and TRBJ1-4, is DTGVSQNPRHKITKRGQNVTFRCDPISEHNRLYWYRQTLGQGPEFLTYFQNEAQLEKSRLLSDRFSAERPKGSFSTLEIQRTEQGDSAMYLCASSLGRIATNEKLFFGSGTQLSVL.

This clone is a singleton in its sample. The chain combines TRBV30 with TRBJ1-1; TRBD1 might be the D (6 bases). The germline V and J ends were trimmed by 5 bases and 10 bases, with 17 bases remaining between them. Germline CDR1 and CDR2: GTSNPN and SVGIG (reference sequence). The CDR3 length is 12 residues. The CDR3 region is CAWERGAPRAFF. For the CDR3, the DNA is TGTGCCTGGGAAAGGGGGGCACCCCGAGCTTTCTTT.

The chain links TRBV29-1 to TRBJ2-7; 10 bases agree with TRBD1. The CDR3 runs to 13 residues. CDR1 and CDR2 from the germline V gene are SQVTM and ANQGSEA. V was pared by 7 bases and J by 2 bases, with 5 bases of the junction left unmatched. The CDR3 bases are TGCAGCGCTTGGACAGGGGGGACCTACGAGCAGTACTTC. Its translation: CSAWTGGTYEQYF.

The genes are TRBV29-1 and TRBJ1-1; no clear D gene. The CDR3 extends over 10 amino acids. The V end was cut by 4 bases, the J end by 4 bases, with 4 bases between. CDR1 is SQVTM, CDR2 ANQGSEA, per germline. CDR3 bases: TGCAGCGTTGTTAGCACTGAAGCTTTCTTT. Protein sequence: CSVVSTEAFF. Supplemented by reference TRBV29-1 and TRBJ1-1, the full variable domain reads SAVISQKPSRDICQRGTSLTIQCQVDSQVTMMFWYRQQPGQSLTLIATANQGSEATYESGFVIDKFPISRPNLTFSTLTVSNMSPEDSSIYLCSVVSTEAFFGQGTRLTVV.

The rearrangement links TRBV15 to TRBJ2-3; 8 bases are shared with TRBD2. The CDR3 spans 16 residues. The V gene end was trimmed by 0 bases and the J gene end by 4 bases; junction bases not matched to a gene: 6. Germline V gene lookup returns CDR1 LNHNV and CDR2 YYDKDF (reference sequence). CDR3: CATSRDRAGVSDTQYF. In DNA, the CDR3 is TGTGCCACCAGCAGAGATCGAGCGGGAGTCTCAGATACGCAGTATTTT. Variable domain in full (rest from reference TRBV15 and TRBJ2-3): DAMVIQNPRYQVTQFGKPVTLSCSQTLNHNVMYWYQQKSSQAPKLLFHYYDKDFNNEADTPDNFQSRRPNTSFCFLDIRSPGLGDTAMYLCATSRDRAGVSDTQYFGPGTRLTVL.